These 11 T cell receptor beta chains originate from one sample sequenced in a study of cytomegalovirus exposure and HLA in healthy donors. Researchers ran the PCR with 60 Vbeta and 13 Jbeta primers. Profiling relied on immunoSEQ multiplex PCR, and the TCRdb table lists in-frame clones only, not all of them. The table lists about 110,000 clones, roughly 69% of them singletons. Sequencing was performed on PBMCs. Receptors were obtained from a man aged 30-40 years in good health and CMV-seropositive.

The J gene is TRBJ2-1, the V gene TRBV5-1; D is unresolved. The ends were cut back, 1 base at V and 5 bases at J, with 7 bases in the middle. Germline CDR1 SGHRS, CDR2 YFSETQ. The CDR3 has 13 residues. The CDR3 bases are TGCGCCAGCAGCTTGAGAGGAAACAATGAGCAGTTCTTC. It yields the protein CASSLRGNNEQFF. Based on the CDR3 plus reference TRBV5-1 and TRBJ2-1, the full variable domain is KAGVTQTPRYLIKTRGQQVTLSCSPISGHRSVSWYQQTPGQGLQFLFEYFSETQRNKGNFPGRFSGRQFSNSRSEMNVSTLELGDSALYLCASSLRGNNEQFFGPGTRLTVL.

The CDR3 loop reads CASSLVSGQGGYEQYF. DNA for the CDR3: TGTGCCAGCAGCTTAGTATCTGGGCAGGGAGGCTACGAGCAGTACTTC. The genes are TRBV7-2 and TRBJ2-7; tentatively, D is TRBD2 (6 bases). This CDR3 comprises 16 residues. CDR1 and CDR2 from the germline V gene are SGHTA and FQGNSA. Trimming stripped 1 base from V and 3 bases from J, with 16 bases between.

This clone was seen a single time. The genes are TRBV5-1 and TRBJ2-1; a possible D gene is TRBD2 (5 bases). This CDR3 has 13 amino acids. Germline lookup yields CDR1 SGHRS and CDR2 YFSETQ. V was clipped by 2 bases and J by 2 bases, with 5 bases between them. The CDR3 loop is CASSFGTYNEQFF. The DNA of the CDR3 is TGCGCCAGCAGCTTCGGGACCTACAATGAGCAGTTCTTC.

This clone was recorded only once. The rearrangement links TRBV27 to TRBJ2-5; possibly TRBD2 for D (5 bases). This CDR3 has 14 amino acids. V lost 3 bases and J 1 base, leaving 9 bases between the germline ends. The germline V gene has CDR1 MNHEY and CDR2 SMNVEV (reference sequence). In DNA, the CDR3 is TGTGCCAGCAGTTTGGTCCGGGGCCAAGAGACCCAGTACTTC. As protein: CASSLVRGQETQYF.

The chain uses TRBV5-1 and TRBJ1-2, with 8 bases matching TRBD1. Trimming took 4 bases from V and 8 from J; bases not matched to a gene: 4. The germline gives CDR1 SGHRS, CDR2 YFSETQ. The CDR3 has 12 residues. CDR3 in amino acids: CASSGQGEGYTF. Here the CDR3 DNA reads TGCGCCAGCAGCGGACAGGGTGAAGGCTACACCTTC.

Only one count was recorded for this clone. This sequence joins TRBV2 and TRBJ2-7; 7 bases fit TRBD1. CDR1 is SNHLY, CDR2 FYNNEI, per germline. V shed 4 bases, J shed 5 bases, and the junction held 8 bases outside the gene matches. CDR3 length: 14 amino acids. The CDR3 DNA reads TGTGCCAGCAGTGTATTACAGGGGTTCGACGAGCAGTACTTC. This codes for CASSVLQGFDEQYF.

The rearrangement links TRBV6-1 to TRBJ2-5, with D possibly being TRBD1 (6 bases). With 6 bases removed from V and 1 base from J, the gap between germline ends came to 15 bases. The germline gives CDR1 MNHNS, CDR2 SASEGT. This CDR3 has 15 amino acids. CDR3 in amino acids: CASSRPGHFQETQYF. The CDR3 DNA is TGTGCCAGCAGCCGCCCGGGACACTTCCAAGAGACCCAGTACTTC.

In its sample, this clone was seen a few times. This chain links TRBV5-1 with TRBJ2-7, with 10 nucleotides matching TRBD1. CDR1 and CDR2 (germline): SGHRS, YFSETQ. Trimming at V came to 4 bases and at J to 4 bases, leaving 5 bases not matched to a gene. The CDR3 spans 14 residues. The CDR3 DNA sequence: TGCGCCAGCAGCACAGGACAGGGGGGGTACGAGCAGTACTTC. Translation: CASSTGQGGYEQYF. Together with reference TRBV5-1 and TRBJ2-7, the CDR3 gives the full variable domain: KAGVTQTPRYLIKTRGQQVTLSCSPISGHRSVSWYQQTPGQGLQFLFEYFSETQRNKGNFPGRFSGRQFSNSRSEMNVSTLELGDSALYLCASSTGQGGYEQYFGPGTRLTVT.

This clone appeared a few times. The chain recombines TRBV6-6 with TRBJ2-2, with a weak D call TRBD1 (7 bases). The CDR3 length is 15 residues. V was cut by 7 bases and J by 5 bases, with 17 bases left in between. The germline CDR1 and CDR2 sequences are MNHNY and SVGAGI (reference sequence). Here the CDR3 DNA reads TGTGCCAGCAAAACGGGGGACAGACGAACCGGGGAGCTGTTTTTT. Translating it yields CASKTGDRRTGELFF.

CDR3 in DNA: TGTGCCAGCTCACCCCAACAGGGGGACACCGGGGAGCTGTTTTTT. It codes for CASSPQQGDTGELFF. The V and J genes are TRBV18 and TRBJ2-2, with 8 nucleotides matching TRBD1. The CDR3 is 15 residues long. Trimming took 3 bases from V and 3 from J; bases not matched to a gene: 3. CDR1 is KGHSH, CDR2 LQKENI, per germline.

The J gene is TRBJ1-2, the V gene TRBV30, with 9 bases matching TRBD1. V gave up 3 bases and J gave up 2 bases; unmatched junction bases: 7. Per germline, CDR1 GTSNPN and CDR2 SVGIG (reference sequence). The CDR3 contains 15 residues. CDR3 residues: CAWRETGTGNYGYTF. CDR3 DNA: TGTGCCTGGAGAGAGACCGGGACAGGGAACTATGGCTACACCTTC.